The present T cell receptor (beta chain) was sequenced within a study of neurological immune-mediated disorders. This clonotype was observed many times. Germline CDR1 reads SGHRS; CDR2 reads YFSETQ. The trim removed 4 bases at V and 4 bases at J, leaving 8 bases unmatched. The CDR3 is made up of 16 amino acids. The cDNA was produced through 5'RACE with 10-nucleotide random UMIs. A single run covered 15-18 subjects with over 200 million TCR-beta sequences. TCRdb redid the calling of the 5' RACE reads with MiXCR, one entry per CDR3 protein. Of roughly 57,000 distinct CDR3 sequences detected, 24% appear once; the ten largest clones hold about 4.9%. Indicated time point: technical triplicate 2.

The source of this sequence is a man aged 55 to 70 with HTLV-1-associated myelopathy (HAM/TSP). The V gene is TRBV5-1, the J gene TRBJ2-3, with 11 bases lining up with TRBD2. The specimen was PBMCs. The DNA for the CDR3 is TGCGCCAGCAGCCTGAACGGACTAGCGGGCCCAGATACGCAGTATTTT. The encoded protein is CASSLNGLAGPDTQYF.